This T cell receptor beta chain was sequenced in a study of human T cells and chemical hapten exposure. Overall study results and limits: Patch test score rose with PT1 expanded TCR count, significant at thresholds 8, 16 and 32, not 4.

Specified time point: patch test 2, 6 weeks after DPC sensitization. Sample treatment: therapeutic diphenylcyclopropenone sensitization with weekly scalp DPC. Blood collection happened ahead of applying each patch test. The study enrolled 18 to 70-year-old alopecia patients suitable for DPC. J gave up 8 bases and V 7 bases, and 10 bases lay outside the gene matches. The CDR3 is made up of 14 amino acids. Germline V lookup: CDR1 SGDLS, CDR2 YYNGEE. This clonotype was observed a few times. The target antigen is unknown. TCRdb processed the RACE reads anew with MiXCR; each CDR3 protein has one entry. The sample includes about 400,000 distinct CDR3 sequences, over 6% of them seen just once.

Source: whole blood, taken in connection with sensitization to the hapten diphenylcyclopropenone (DPC). The chain uses TRBV9 and TRBJ2-1, with TRBD2 matching 9 bases. The receptor comes from a woman in her late teens or twenties with alopecia areata. Some clones in this sample may be carry-over from other donors' samples. The CDR3 DNA is TGTGCCAGCGAGAGAGGGCGGGGGGGTTATGAGCAGTTCTTC. Its translation: CASERGRGGYEQFF.